This entry lists 17 T cell receptor beta chains sequenced from one sample in a study of T cell responses to AZD1222 COVID-19 vaccine. Clones were read by immunoSEQ multiplex PCR, and TCRdb kept only the in-frame ones, dropping some. This repertoire comprises over 140,000 clones; its ten largest clones make up 2% to 2.5%. The sample consisted of peripheral blood. The receptor set was obtained from an adult in good health.

V and J are TRBV2 and TRBJ2-3; a weak D match, TRBD1 (5 bases). Trimming took 7 bases from V and 1 from J, leaving 12 bases between them. The CDR3 is 14 residues long. Germline CDR1 reads SNHLY; CDR2 reads FYNNEI. This CDR3 reads CASTQGVGTDTQYF. CDR3 DNA: TGTGCCAGCACCCAAGGGGTAGGCACAGATACGCAGTATTTT.

The chain has TRBV6-5 and TRBJ2-1; 7 nucleotides line up with TRBD1. V trimming: 3 bases; J trimming: 3 bases; junction bases outside the gene matches: 5. The CDR3 has 15 amino acids. CDR1 is MNHEY and CDR2 is SVGAGI in the germline V gene. The CDR3 here is CASSYTGQYYNEQFF. The CDR3 nucleotides read TGTGCCAGCAGTTATACGGGACAGTACTACAATGAGCAGTTCTTC.

The genes are TRBV6-5 and TRBJ2-3; TRBD2 might be the D (5 bases). CDR1 MNHEY and CDR2 SVGAGI come from the germline V gene. Trimming left V 6 bases short and J 1 base short, with 14 bases between. CDR3 length: 15 residues. The CDR3 spells CASSSAGVRTDTQYF. The CDR3 bases are TGTGCCAGCAGCTCCGCCGGGGTGCGCACAGATACGCAGTATTTT.

This chain links TRBV21-1 with TRBJ1-3. TRBV21-1 is noted as a pseudogene. This CDR3 has 13 amino acids. The CDR3 loop reads CASSKISGNTIYF. In nucleotides, the CDR3 is TGTGCCAGCAGCAAGATCTCTGGAAACACCATATATTTT.

CDR3 DNA: TGTGCTAGTGGTTCCGAGTGGGGGCGGGAGGCTTTCTTT. Translated, it gives CASGSEWGREAFF. The V call is TRBV12-5, the J call TRBJ1-1, with D possibly being TRBD1 (6 bases). Germline V CDR1 and CDR2: LGHNT, FRNRAP. Trimming cost V 4 bases and J 11 bases, with 17 bases left between them. The CDR3 covers 13 residues.

In the case of this clone: Different DNA sequences within this sample yield the same CDR3. The rearrangement uses TRBV2 and TRBJ2-7; tentatively, D is TRBD1 (5 bases). There are 12 residues in the CDR3. V was pared by 5 bases and J by 3 bases, with 8 bases between. Germline V gives CDR1 SNHLY, CDR2 FYNNEI. The CDR3 DNA sequence: TGTGCCAGCAGTCCACAGGTCTACGAGCAGTACTTC. Its protein product is CASSPQVYEQYF.

The V and J genes are TRBV5-4 and TRBJ1-2, with no clear D. V was shortened by 0 bases and J by 11 bases, with 11 bases between the two germline ends. Germline CDR1 SGHNT, CDR2 YYREEE (reference sequence). The CDR3 loop spans 12 amino acids. Written as DNA, the CDR3 is TGTGCCAGCAGCTTGGGAGGAGACTCTTACACCTTC. It is translated as CASSLGGDSYTF.

The CDR3, as DNA: TGTGCCAGCAGCCAAGATGAAACTTCCCCCAACTACGAGCAGTACTTC. Its protein product is CASSQDETSPNYEQYF. This chain uses TRBV3-1 (or the pseudogene TRBV3-2) with TRBJ2-7; no clear D. Trimming removed 0 bases from V and 3 bases from J, with 15 bases in between. From germline, CDR1 is LGHDT and CDR2 YNNKEL (reference sequence). The CDR3 has 16 amino acids.

The rearrangement links TRBV12-5 to TRBJ2-7; weak D call: TRBD1 (5 bases). CDR1 and CDR2 from the germline V gene are LGHNT and FRNRAP. Trimming left V 1 base short and J 7 bases short, with 20 bases between. The CDR3 is made up of 16 amino acids. In DNA form, the CDR3 reads TGTGCTAGTGGTTTGGGACACCAAGGGGTCGTCGGGGAGCAGTACTTC. It yields the protein CASGLGHQGVVGEQYF.

V usage is TRBV4-3 and J usage is TRBJ1-5, with 7 bases matching TRBD1. Germline values: CDR1 LGHNA, CDR2 YSLEER. Germline trimming cut 4 bases from V and 6 bases from J; bases unmatched to any gene: 9. The CDR3 runs to 15 residues. CDR3 loop: CASSPGGSGGQPQHF. The CDR3 nucleotides are TGCGCCAGCAGCCCAGGGGGAAGCGGAGGTCAGCCCCAGCATTTT.

V and J are TRBV14 and TRBJ1-1, with 8 bases aligning to TRBD1. CDR3 length equals 13 residues. Germline assignment: CDR1 SGHDN and CDR2 FVKESK. V gave up 3 bases and J gave up 7 bases; unmatched junction bases: 4. As DNA, the CDR3 is TGTGCCAGCAGCCAGGGAACAGGGGGTGAAGCTTTCTTT. Translating gives CASSQGTGGEAFF.

This rearrangement joins TRBV3-1 (or the pseudogene TRBV3-2) to TRBJ1-3; 8 bases map to TRBD1. CDR1 and CDR2 (germline): LGHDT, YNNKEL (reference sequence). The CDR3 runs 14 residues. Germline trimming cut 5 bases from V and 7 bases from J; bases unmatched to any gene: 7. Here the CDR3 reads CASSSGQGRNTIYF. DNA for the CDR3: TGTGCCAGCAGCTCAGGACAGGGTCGGAACACCATATATTTT.

This chain links TRBV19 with TRBJ1-6; weak D call: TRBD1 (6 bases). Trimming removed 5 bases at V and 6 bases at J, with 14 bases between. Looked up from germline, CDR1 is LNHDA and CDR2 is SQIVND (reference sequence). CDR3 size: 15 residues. CDR3 protein: CASSVTGTANSPLHF. Written as DNA, the CDR3 is TGTGCCAGTAGTGTTACAGGGACCGCTAATTCACCCCTCCACTTT.

This sequence joins TRBV7-3 and TRBJ2-5; 8 nucleotides align to TRBD2. The CDR3 length is 13 residues. Germline assignment: CDR1 SGHTA and CDR2 FQGTGA. Trimming took 5 bases from V and 4 from J; bases not matched to a gene: 3. CDR3 nucleotides: TGTGCCAGCAGCCCCCGGGGGGGAGAGACCCAGTACTTC. It is translated as CASSPRGGETQYF.

With regard to this clone: Other DNA sequences within the sample encode an identical CDR3. The gene calls are TRBV5-1 and TRBJ1-3; D is unresolved. This CDR3 contains 13 residues. V was trimmed by 0 bases and J by 4 bases, leaving 5 bases between them. Germline-derived CDR1 and CDR2 are SGHRS and YFSETQ. CDR3 protein: CASSLGRGNTIYF. CDR3 DNA: TGCGCCAGCAGCTTGGGTCGGGGAAACACCATATATTTT.

CDR3 protein: CASSLEREAGNTIYF. The CDR3 nucleotides are TGTGCCAGCAGCTTGGAACGAGAGGCTGGAAACACCATATATTTT. V gene TRBV5-4 combines with J gene TRBJ1-3; D not resolved. CDR3 length equals 15 residues. CDR1 is SGHNT and CDR2 is YYREEE in the germline V gene (reference sequence). V dropped 0 bases and J dropped 2 bases, with 9 bases sitting between them. The full variable domain, rest sourced from reference TRBV5-4 and TRBJ1-3, is ETGVTQSPTHLIKTRGQQVTLRCSSQSGHNTVSWYQQALGQGPQFIFQYYREEENGRGNFPPRFSGLQFPNYSSELNVNALELDDSALYLCASSLEREAGNTIYFGEGSWLTVV.

The V and J genes are TRBV5-1 and TRBJ2-3; tentative D call: TRBD2 (6 bases). The V end lost 3 bases, the J end lost 1 base, and 15 bases lay between the germline ends. This CDR3 spans 16 amino acids. Germline CDR1 and CDR2: SGHRS and YFSETQ. The CDR3 DNA is TGCGCCAGCAGCTCAGAACCTAGCGCCGGCACAGATACGCAGTATTTT. Amino acids: CASSSEPSAGTDTQYF. The variable domain in full, with the rest retrieved from reference TRBV5-1 and TRBJ2-3, is KAGVTQTPRYLIKTRGQQVTLSCSPISGHRSVSWYQQTPGQGLQFLFEYFSETQRNKGNFPGRFSGRQFSNSRSEMNVSTLELGDSALYLCASSSEPSAGTDTQYFGPGTRLTVL.